The 28 T cell receptor beta chains in this list originate from one sample, sequenced in a study of cytotoxic CD8 clonotypes in ibrutinib-treated CLL. The table came from immunoSEQ multiplex PCR; TCRdb's copy has only in-frame clones and leaves some out. In the table there are about 50,000 clones, roughly three fifths of which are singletons. Sequencing used PBMCs, obtained after 24 months of ibrutinib treatment. The receptors stem from a human donor with chronic lymphocytic leukemia.

The chain carries TRBV5-1 and TRBJ2-5; weak D call: TRBD2 (6 bases). V was shortened by 4 bases and J by 0 bases, with 10 bases between the two germline ends. Germline CDR1 and CDR2: SGHRS and YFSETQ. This CDR3 contains 14 residues. The CDR3 coding sequence is TGCGCCAGCAGCACGAGCGGGTACCAAGAGACCCAGTACTTC. Protein sequence: CASSTSGYQETQYF.

The chain recombines TRBV27 with TRBJ1-5, with 11 bases aligning to TRBD1. CDR1 is MNHEY and CDR2 is SMNVEV in the germline V gene (reference sequence). This CDR3 is 14 amino acids long. Losses at the gene ends were 8 bases for V and 2 bases for J; bases not matched to a gene: 2. The CDR3: CASGDRGGNQPQHF. The CDR3 nucleotides read TGTGCCAGCGGGGACAGGGGGGGCAATCAGCCCCAGCATTTT.

The chain couples TRBV6-1 to TRBJ2-6; perhaps TRBD1 as D (7 bases). The germline gives CDR1 MNHNS, CDR2 SASEGT. The CDR3 has 17 residues. V gave up 4 bases and J gave up 2 bases, with 15 bases separating them. The CDR3 protein is CASSASRGTAGANVLTF. CDR3 sequence (DNA): TGTGCCAGCAGTGCTAGTCGGGGGACAGCTGGGGCCAACGTCCTGACTTTC.

This sequence joins TRBV5-1 and TRBJ2-7; D is undetermined. Trimming left V 3 bases short and J 6 bases short, with 13 bases between. Germline-derived CDR1 and CDR2 are SGHRS and YFSETQ. CDR3 length: 13 residues. CDR3 in DNA: TGCGCCAGCAGCTCGGTACCATCTGGCGAGCAGTACTTC. Amino acids: CASSSVPSGEQYF.

This clone turned up a few times. The genes are TRBV27 and TRBJ2-1, with D perhaps TRBD1 or TRBD2 (5 bases each). Looked up from germline, CDR1 is MNHEY and CDR2 is SMNVEV (reference sequence). The CDR3 is made up of 16 amino acids. The V end was cut by 6 bases, the J end by 1 base, with 16 bases between. CDR3 sequence: CASSTPPGPSYNEQFF. CDR3 bases: TGTGCCAGCAGCACCCCCCCGGGGCCTTCCTACAATGAGCAGTTCTTC.

This clone is categorized as medium-sized. The rearrangement joins TRBV19 to TRBJ1-2, with 7 bases identical to TRBD1. With V trimmed by 4 bases and J by 3 bases, 2 bases remained unmatched. This CDR3 spans 13 amino acids. CDR1 is LNHDA and CDR2 is SQIVND in the germline V gene (reference sequence). The CDR3: CASSNRGHYGYTF. The CDR3 nucleotides are TGTGCCAGTAGTAACAGGGGTCACTATGGCTACACCTTC.

This clone came up once. The V and J genes are TRBV7-6 and TRBJ2-2; D may be TRBD1 (6 bases). The germline V gene encodes CDR1 SGHVS and CDR2 FNYEAQ. The length of the CDR3 is 12 residues. The chain's CDR3 is CGWGRNTGELFF. The CDR3 nucleotides read TGTGGGTGGGGGCGGAACACCGGGGAGCTGTTTTTT.

The rearrangement joins TRBV6-6 to TRBJ2-2, with 9 bases aligning to TRBD1. Germline CDR1 reads MNHNY; CDR2 reads SVGAGI (reference sequence). J gave up 2 bases and V 4 bases, and 5 bases lay outside the gene matches. The CDR3 length is 16 residues. Written as DNA, the CDR3 is TGTGCCAGCAGTTTAGAGGGACAGGGAAACACCGGGGAGCTGTTTTTT. It is translated as CASSLEGQGNTGELFF.

The chain uses TRBV15 and TRBJ2-5; 15 nucleotides match TRBD2. This CDR3 is built from 18 residues. V lost 3 bases, J lost 2 bases, and 7 bases stayed unmatched. Germline V gene lookup returns CDR1 LNHNV and CDR2 YYDKDF (reference sequence). CDR3 region: CATSSSPGLAGGQETQYF. Written as DNA, the CDR3 is TGTGCCACCAGCAGCTCACCGGGACTAGCGGGGGGACAAGAGACCCAGTACTTC.

The chain has TRBV28 and TRBJ1-2; D is possibly TRBD1 (5 bases). Germline lookup yields CDR1 MDHEN and CDR2 SYDVKM. The CDR3 spans 13 residues. Trimming left V 5 bases short and J 4 bases short, with 11 bases between. The CDR3, as DNA: TGTGCCAGCAGTCCTGGTGGGGGCTATGGCTACACCTTC. It translates to CASSPGGGYGYTF.

CDR3 residues: CASSQEGSHEQYF. In DNA, the CDR3 is TGCGCCAGCAGCCAAGAAGGGAGCCACGAGCAGTACTTC. This chain uses TRBV4-1 with TRBJ2-7; maybe TRBD2 (5 bases). The CDR3 spans 13 residues. Germline V gives CDR1 MGHRA, CDR2 YSYEKL. V was shortened by 0 bases and J by 5 bases, with 8 bases between the two germline ends.

Turning to this clone: At the DNA level, this CDR3 is encoded by other sequences in the same sample as well. The CDR3 nucleotides read TGCGCCAGCAGCCTTGGGACCCGCACAGATACGCAGTATTTT. This sequence encodes CASSLGTRTDTQYF. This chain links TRBV5-1 with TRBJ2-3; D tentatively reads TRBD1 or TRBD2 (5 bases each). V lost 4 bases and J lost 1, with 10 bases in between. The CDR3 spans 14 residues. Germline values: CDR1 SGHRS, CDR2 YFSETQ.

The chain joins TRBV4-1 to TRBJ1-5; D ambiguous. V lost 0 bases and J lost 0, with 18 bases in between. This CDR3 spans 19 amino acids. Germline loops: CDR1 MGHRA, CDR2 YSYEKL. DNA of the CDR3: TGCGCCAGCAGCCAAGATACCAGGTCAGATGTTTATAGCAATCAGCCCCAGCATTTT. Translating gives CASSQDTRSDVYSNQPQHF.

The V and J genes are TRBV7-6 and TRBJ2-1; the match to TRBD1 covers 8 bases. The junction had 15 bases not matched to a gene; V was cut back by 4 bases and J by 7 bases. The germline gives CDR1 SGHVS, CDR2 FNYEAQ. The length of the CDR3 is 17 residues. The CDR3 coding sequence is TGTGCCAGCAGCTCACCGAGATCAGGGGGCCATAGAAATGAGCAGTTCTTC. Translation gives CASSSPRSGGHRNEQFF.

This clone counts as medium-sized. The V gene is TRBV4-2, the J gene TRBJ2-7; D call uncertain. Germline assignment: CDR1 LGHNA and CDR2 YNFKEQ. The V end lost 0 bases, the J end lost 4 bases, and 7 bases lay between the germline ends. The CDR3 spans 13 residues. CDR3 sequence (DNA): TGTGCCAGCAGCCAAGATAAGGAATACGAGCAGTACTTC. Residues: CASSQDKEYEQYF.

The V call is TRBV29-1, the J call TRBJ1-1, with D possibly TRBD1 on 5 matching bases. Deletions cut 3 bases from V and 0 bases from J, with 8 bases between. This CDR3 is built from 13 residues. Germline CDR1 reads SQVTM; CDR2 reads ANQGSEA. The CDR3 protein is CSVEGRVNTEAFF. Written as DNA, the CDR3 is TGCAGCGTTGAGGGCAGGGTGAACACTGAAGCTTTCTTT. The entire variable domain, with the rest obtained from reference TRBV29-1 and TRBJ1-1, is as follows: SAVISQKPSRDICQRGTSLTIQCQVDSQVTMMFWYRQQPGQSLTLIATANQGSEATYESGFVIDKFPISRPNLTFSTLTVSNMSPEDSSIYLCSVEGRVNTEAFFGQGTRLTVV.

The gene calls are TRBV11-2 and TRBJ2-7; maybe TRBD1 (6 bases). Trimming left V 5 bases short and J 5 bases short, with 13 bases between. Looked up from germline, CDR1 is SGHAT and CDR2 is FQNNGV. There are 13 residues in the CDR3. This chain's CDR3 is CASSPDRTHEQYF. CDR3 DNA: TGTGCCAGCAGCCCCGACAGGACCCACGAGCAGTACTTC. Full variable domain (outside the CDR3, taken from reference TRBV11-2 and TRBJ2-7): EAGVAQSPRYKIIEKRQSVAFWCNPISGHATLYWYQQILGQGPKLLIQFQNNGVVDDSQLPKDRFSAERLKGVDSTLKIQPAKLEDSAVYLCASSPDRTHEQYFGPGTRLTVT.

This clone was counted at least ten times. The chain links TRBV6-5 to TRBJ2-1, with no clear D. Germline CDR1 reads MNHEY; CDR2 reads SVGAGI. Deletions cut 5 bases from V and 4 bases from J, with 15 bases between. The CDR3 loop spans 15 amino acids. The CDR3: CASSPRPVGYNEQFF. The CDR3 bases are TGTGCCAGCAGTCCGCGTCCCGTCGGGTACAATGAGCAGTTCTTC.

In the case of this clone: One end of the junction fails to match germline, which may point to a read error. The J gene is TRBJ2-2, the V gene TRBV11-2; D assignment may be TRBD1 or TRBD2 (5 bases each). Germline CDR1 and CDR2: SGHAT and FQNNGV. This CDR3 is built from 13 residues. The CDR3 DNA sequence: TGTGCCAGCAGCTTAATAGTTGTGGGGGATCTGTTTTTT. Its translation: CASSLIVVGDLFF.

The chain has TRBV29-1 and TRBJ2-7; D remains ambiguous. The V end lost 6 bases, the J end lost 0 bases, and 9 bases lay between the germline ends. This CDR3 has 12 amino acids. Germline lookup yields CDR1 SQVTM and CDR2 ANQGSEA. The CDR3 DNA is TGCAGCGTATTCATCAGCTCCTACGAGCAGTACTTC. It is translated as CSVFISSYEQYF.

This clone was observed a handful of times. The CDR3 DNA sequence: TGTGCCACTAGTCTCCCTCCCCCAGATACGCAGTATTTT. This codes for CATSLPPPDTQYF. The chain has TRBV14 and TRBJ2-3; D unresolved. Looked up from germline, CDR1 is SGHDN and CDR2 is FVKESK. CDR3 size: 13 residues. Trimming removed 10 bases from V and 4 bases from J, with 15 bases in between. Full variable domain (remainder filled in from reference TRBV14 and TRBJ2-3): EAGVTQFPSHSVIEKGQTVTLRCDPISGHDNLYWYRRVMGKEIKFLLHFVKESKQDESGMPNNRFLAERTGGTYSTLKVQPAELEDSGVYFCATSLPPPDTQYFGPGTRLTVL.

A few counts support this clone. J is TRBJ2-5 and V is TRBV18; tentative D call: TRBD2 (6 bases). The CDR3 consists of 13 residues. The ends were cut back, 9 bases at V and 5 bases at J, with 16 bases in the middle. Germline CDR1 and CDR2: KGHSH and LQKENI. The CDR3 region has the DNA TGTGCCAGTAACGGGGGAGTCGGGGAGACCCAGTACTTC. Translating it yields CASNGGVGETQYF.

V usage is TRBV7-8 and J usage is TRBJ2-7; D is perhaps TRBD1 or TRBD2 (7 bases each). The CDR3 has 14 residues. CDR1 and CDR2 from the germline V gene are SGHVS and FQNEAQ. Trimming shortened V by 5 bases and J by 6 bases, and 17 bases separated the two germline ends. Here the CDR3 reads CASSRLAQGGEQYF. The CDR3 nucleotides read TGTGCCAGCAGCCGACTAGCCCAGGGGGGCGAGCAGTACTTC.

This clone was observed a few times. This chain joins TRBV6-5 and TRBJ2-7; TRBD1 agrees at 9 bases. CDR3 length equals 15 residues. V dropped 5 bases and J dropped 0; count of bases not matched to a gene: 5. The V gene's germline CDR1 is MNHEY and CDR2 SVGAGI. The CDR3 nucleotides are TGTGCCAGCAGTCCCTCGGGACAGGGCTCCTACGAGCAGTACTTC. Its translation: CASSPSGQGSYEQYF.

In this sample, this clone turned up many times. This chain connects TRBV5-4 to TRBJ1-1, with D perhaps matching TRBD1 (5 bases). The CDR3 consists of 14 residues. With 2 bases removed from V and 4 bases from J, the gap between germline ends came to 12 bases. CDR1 is SGHNT and CDR2 is YYREEE in the germline V gene (reference sequence). The CDR3 DNA sequence: TGTGCCAGCAGCTTTGAACAGGCGGGCACTGAAGCTTTCTTT. Its translation: CASSFEQAGTEAFF.

The V and J genes are TRBV29-1 and TRBJ2-7; D is uncertain. The CDR3 extends over 15 amino acids. V was clipped by 0 bases and J by 0 bases, with 12 bases between them. Germline V gene data show CDR1 as SQVTM and CDR2 as ANQGSEA. CDR3: CSVEDSGSHSYEQYF. CDR3 nucleotide sequence: TGCAGCGTTGAAGATTCTGGCAGTCACTCCTACGAGCAGTACTTC.

V and J are TRBV6-6 and TRBJ1-3; TRBD1 matches 8 bases. The CDR3 has 16 amino acids. Trimming took 2 bases from V and 2 from J; bases not matched to a gene: 5. Germline values: CDR1 MNHNY, CDR2 SVGAGI (reference sequence). The CDR3 region has the DNA TGTGCCAGCAGTTACCCGACAGGGGCGACTGGAAACACCATATATTTT. It encodes CASSYPTGATGNTIYF.

In this sample, this clone turned up a few times. The DNA for the CDR3 is TGTGCCAGCAGCCGGCGGGGGGGTGATACGCAGTATTTT. Residues: CASSRRGGDTQYF. The V and J genes are TRBV2 and TRBJ2-3; TRBD2 matches 9 bases. Germline assignment: CDR1 SNHLY and CDR2 FYNNEI. This CDR3 spans 13 amino acids. Trimming cost V 6 bases and J 6 bases; bases outside gene matches: 4. Based on the CDR3 plus reference TRBV2 and TRBJ2-3, the full variable domain is EPEVTQTPSHQVTQMGQEVILRCVPISNHLYFYWYRQILGQKVEFLVSFYNNEISEKSEIFDDQFSVERPDGSNFTLKIRSTKLEDSAMYFCASSRRGGDTQYFGPGTRLTVL.